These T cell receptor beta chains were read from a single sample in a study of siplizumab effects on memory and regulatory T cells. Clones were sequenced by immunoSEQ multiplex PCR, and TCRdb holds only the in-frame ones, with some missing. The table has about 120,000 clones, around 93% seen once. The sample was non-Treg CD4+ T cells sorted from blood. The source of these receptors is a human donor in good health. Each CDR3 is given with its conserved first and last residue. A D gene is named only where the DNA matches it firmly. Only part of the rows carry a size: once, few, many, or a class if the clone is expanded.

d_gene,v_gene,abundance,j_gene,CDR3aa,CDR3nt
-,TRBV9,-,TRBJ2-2,CASSPRRTKPYDTGELFF,TGTGCCAGCAGCCCCCGCCGGACTAAGCCCTATGACACCGGGGAGCTGTTTTTT
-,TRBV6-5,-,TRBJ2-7,CASSPRKGVGEQYF,TGTGCCAGCAGTCCTCGGAAGGGTGTGGGCGAGCAGTACTTC
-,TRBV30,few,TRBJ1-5,CAWTGQRNQPQHF,TGTGCCTGGACCGGACAGAGAAATCAGCCCCAGCATTTT
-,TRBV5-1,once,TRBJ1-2,CASSLDPGSNYGYTF,TGCGCCAGCAGCTTGGACCCGGGTTCTAACTATGGCTACACCTTC
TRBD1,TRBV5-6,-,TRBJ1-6,CASSRQGTDSPLHF,TGTGCCAGCAGCCGACAGGGGACGGATTCACCCCTCCACTTT
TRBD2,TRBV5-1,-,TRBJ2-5,CASSFSSGKETQYF,TGCGCCAGCAGCTTCTCTAGCGGAAAAGAGACCCAGTACTTC
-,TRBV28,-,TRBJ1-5,CASSPFDQPQHF,TGTGCCAGCAGCCCTTTCGACCAGCCCCAGCATTTT
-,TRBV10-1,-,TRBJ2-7,CASSRGSAEQYF,TGCGCCAGCAGTCGAGGGTCGGCCGAGCAGTACTTC
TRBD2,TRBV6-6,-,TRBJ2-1,CASWLGVSGGANEQFF,TGTGCCAGCTGGCTAGGAGTCAGCGGGGGGGCAAATGAGCAGTTCTTC
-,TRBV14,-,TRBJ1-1,CASSQAGGRPFF,TGTGCCAGCAGCCAAGCGGGGGGGAGGCCTTTCTTT
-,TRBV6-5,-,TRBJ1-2,CASRRGGANYGYTF,TGTGCCAGCAGGCGAGGAGGGGCAAACTATGGCTACACCTTC
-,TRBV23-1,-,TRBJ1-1,CASGGTGRTTEAFF,TGCGCCAGCGGTGGAACAGGACGGACTACTGAAGCTTTCTTT
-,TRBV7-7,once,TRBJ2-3,CASSLGLSTDTQYF,TGTGCCAGCAGCTTAGGACTCAGCACAGATACGCAGTATTTT
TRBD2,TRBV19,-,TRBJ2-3,CASSIWGLGGLGALGTQYF,TGTGCCAGTAGTATTTGGGGACTAGGGGGACTCGGGGCGTTGGGTACGCAGTATTTT
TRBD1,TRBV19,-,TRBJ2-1,CASRAWDRGGEQFF,TGTGCCAGTAGAGCCTGGGACAGGGGGGGTGAGCAGTTCTTC
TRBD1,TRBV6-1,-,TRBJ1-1,CASSEEQGARAFF,TGTGCCAGCAGTGAAGAACAGGGGGCGCGGGCTTTCTTT
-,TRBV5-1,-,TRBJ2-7,CASSLVGEVGEQYF,TGCGCCAGCAGCTTGGTTGGCGAGGTGGGCGAGCAGTACTTC
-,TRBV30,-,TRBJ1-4,CAWNQKVDEKLFF,TGTGCCTGGAACCAGAAAGTAGACGAAAAACTGTTTTTT
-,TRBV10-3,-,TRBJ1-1,CAAGTPGNTEAFF,TGTGCCGCCGGGACCCCAGGGAACACTGAAGCTTTCTTT
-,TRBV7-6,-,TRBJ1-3,CASSLDTGSGNTIYF,TGTGCCAGCAGCTTAGACACAGGGTCTGGAAACACCATATATTTT
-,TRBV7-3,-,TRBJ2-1,CASSLTLNEQFF,TGTGCCAGCAGCTTAACGCTCAATGAGCAGTTCTTC
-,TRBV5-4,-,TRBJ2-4,CASSLPGPIAKNIQYF,TGTGCCAGCAGCTTACCGGGGCCAATAGCCAAAAACATTCAGTACTTC
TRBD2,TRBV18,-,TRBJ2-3,CASSPPGSGGRRDTQYF,TGTGCCAGCTCACCACCCGGTAGCGGGGGCCGGAGGGATACGCAGTATTTT
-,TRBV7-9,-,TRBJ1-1,CASSIGGPIPEAFF,TGTGCCAGCAGCATTGGGGGCCCGATCCCTGAAGCTTTCTTT
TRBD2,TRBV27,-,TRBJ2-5,CASRLAGGGETQYF,TGTGCCAGCAGGTTAGCGGGGGGAGGAGAGACCCAGTACTTC
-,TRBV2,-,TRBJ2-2,CASSESGRATGELFF,TGTGCCAGCAGTGAATCCGGCAGGGCCACCGGGGAGCTGTTTTTT
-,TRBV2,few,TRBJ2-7,CASSDQTEQYF,TGTGCCAGCAGTGATCAAACGGAGCAGTACTTC
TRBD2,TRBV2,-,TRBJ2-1,CASRATSGSYNEQFF,TGTGCCAGCAGAGCCACTAGCGGATCCTACAATGAGCAGTTCTTC
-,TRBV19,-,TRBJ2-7,CASSMEAPGVNYEQYF,TGTGCCAGTAGTATGGAGGCCCCGGGGGTTAACTACGAGCAGTACTTC
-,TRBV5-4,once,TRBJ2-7,CASSLGRGPSYEQYF,TGTGCCAGCAGCTTGGGACGGGGGCCTTCCTACGAGCAGTACTTC
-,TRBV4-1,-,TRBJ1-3,CASSQDRPGNGNTIYF,TGCGCCAGCAGCCAAGATCGTCCCGGGAACGGAAACACCATATATTTT
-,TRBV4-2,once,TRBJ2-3,CASSLKDTQYF,TGTGCCAGCAGCCTGAAAGATACGCAGTATTTT
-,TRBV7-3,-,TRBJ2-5,CASSSGTSETQYF,TGTGCCAGCAGCTCCGGGACTTCAGAGACCCAGTACTTC
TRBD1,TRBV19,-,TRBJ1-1,CASSNRFTGGAGNTEAFF,TGTGCCAGTAGTAATAGATTTACAGGGGGCGCAGGGAACACTGAAGCTTTCTTT
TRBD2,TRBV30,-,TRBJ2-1,CASTSGGAYNEQFF,TGTGCCTCGACTAGCGGGGGGGCCTACAATGAGCAGTTCTTC
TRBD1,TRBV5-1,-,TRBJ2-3,CASNRAGTDSTDTQYF,TGCGCCAGCAACCGAGCCGGGACAGATAGCACAGATACGCAGTATTTT
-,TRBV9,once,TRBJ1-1,CASSVGGRGLGTEAFF,TGTGCCAGCAGCGTAGGAGGAAGGGGATTGGGGACTGAAGCTTTCTTT
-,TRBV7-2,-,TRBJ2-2,CASSFGGGELFF,TGTGCCAGCAGCTTTGGCGGGGGGGAGCTGTTTTTT
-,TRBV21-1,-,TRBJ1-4,CASSASRGNEKLFF,TGTGCCAGCAGTGCCTCCAGAGGGAACGAAAAACTGTTTTTT
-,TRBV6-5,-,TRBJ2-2,CASSDVRTGELFF,TGTGCCAGCAGTGACGTCCGCACCGGGGAGCTGTTTTTT
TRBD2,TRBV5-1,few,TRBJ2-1,CASSTGGGRDNEQFF,TGCGCCAGCTCCACCGGCGGGGGGAGGGATAATGAGCAGTTCTTC
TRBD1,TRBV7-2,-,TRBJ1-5,CASSLGSGGGPQHF,TGTGCCAGCAGCTTAGGTTCAGGGGGTGGGCCCCAGCATTTT
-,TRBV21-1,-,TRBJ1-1,CASSGKTGKGGNTEAFF,TGTGCCAGCAGCGGAAAGACAGGGAAGGGAGGGAACACTGAAGCTTTCTTT
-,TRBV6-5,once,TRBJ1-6,CASRTLQGNSPLHF,TGTGCCAGCAGGACGCTACAGGGCAATTCACCCCTCCACTTT
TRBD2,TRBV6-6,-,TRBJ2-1,CASSRGLAGGGNEQFF,TGTGCCAGCAGCCGTGGGCTAGCGGGGGGTGGGAATGAGCAGTTCTTC
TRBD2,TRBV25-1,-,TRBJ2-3,CASSESGGGTDTQYF,TGTGCCAGCAGTGAATCTGGCGGGGGGACAGATACGCAGTATTTT
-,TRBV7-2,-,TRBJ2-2,CASSVERSGELFF,TGTGCCAGCAGCGTCGAGCGGTCCGGGGAGCTGTTTTTT
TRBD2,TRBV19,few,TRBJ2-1,CASNTAGGYNEQFF,TGTGCCAGTAATACAGCGGGGGGCTACAATGAGCAGTTCTTC